These T cell receptor beta chains were read from a single sample in a study of T-cell memory formation after mild COVID-19. TCRdb re-analysed the 5' RACE reads in MiXCR, keeping a single row per CDR3 protein. This sample has fewer than 700,000 distinct CDR3 sequences, with roughly 21% found just once. Sequencing was carried out using PBMCs or a T cell subset sorted from them (not recorded which). Receptors were obtained from an adult woman who had mild COVID-19 (a few samples of this study predate the infection). Cell type and time point are not known. Both conserved end residues are part of each CDR3. Fields, in order: clone size, J gene, V gene, D gene, CDR3 protein, CDR3 DNA. The D gene is left open where the match is weak. The size field is filled for only some rows; it gives once, few, many or a size class.

>NA|TRBJ2-7|TRBV19|TRBD2
CASSLRGLGLISYEQYF
TGTGCCAGTAGTCTCCGAGGACTAGGCCTCATCTCCTACGAGCAGTACTTC
>NA|TRBJ1-2|TRBV29-1|NA
CSVEGGGNGYTF
TGCAGCGTTGAAGGAGGGGGGAATGGCTACACCTTC
>few|TRBJ2-1|TRBV29-1|NA
CSVGGDNEQFF
TGCAGCGTTGGGGGGGACAATGAGCAGTTCTTC
>NA|TRBJ1-2|TRBV5-6|TRBD1
CASSSPGTGYGYTF
TGTGCCAGCAGCTCTCCCGGGACAGGGTATGGCTACACCTTC
>NA|TRBJ1-2|TRBV12-3/TRBV12-4|TRBD1
CASSRTGSLNYGYTF
TGTGCCAGCAGCAGGACAGGGTCCCTCAATTATGGCTACACCTTC
>NA|TRBJ1-1|TRBV7-9|TRBD1
CASILTGETEAFF
TGTGCCAGCATCCTTACAGGGGAAACTGAAGCTTTCTTT
>few|TRBJ2-1|TRBV7-9|TRBD1
CASSVWTGSSYNEQFF
TGTGCCAGCAGCGTTTGGACAGGGAGCTCCTACAATGAGCAGTTCTTC
>NA|TRBJ2-1|TRBV7-2|TRBD1
CASSSSGTARLDEQFF
TGTGCCAGCAGTTCTTCCGGGACAGCGAGGTTGGATGAGCAGTTCTTC
>NA|TRBJ2-7|TRBV7-9|TRBD1
CASSLVGQGKPYEQYF
TGTGCCAGCAGCTTAGTGGGACAGGGGAAACCCTACGAGCAGTACTTC
>NA|TRBJ2-7|TRBV2|NA
CASSDTGYSYEQYF
TGTGCCAGCAGTGACACGGGGTACTCATACGAGCAGTACTTC
>NA|TRBJ2-7|TRBV2|NA
CASFIIGYEQYF
TGTGCCAGCTTTATCATAGGCTACGAGCAGTACTTC
>few|TRBJ2-5|TRBV12-3/TRBV12-4|TRBD1
CASSRAATGGTF
TGTGCCAGCAGCCGGGCGGCAACAGGGGGCACCTTC
>NA|TRBJ2-3|TRBV6-1|NA
CASSDYGRGRTDTQYF
TGTGCCAGCAGTGATTATGGCCGGGGGCGCACAGATACGCAGTATTTT
>NA|TRBJ2-7|TRBV9|NA
CASSVDLGQGEQYF
TGTGCCAGCAGCGTAGATCTAGGGCAGGGGGAGCAGTACTTC
>NA|TRBJ1-2|TRBV12-3/TRBV12-4|NA
CASNRGPGGYTF
TGTGCCTCAAACCGGGGCCCCGGGGGCTACACCTTC
>NA|TRBJ1-4|TRBV6-6|TRBD1
CASSPKPGQFNEKLFF
TGTGCCAGCAGTCCGAAACCGGGACAGTTTAATGAAAAACTGTTTTTT
>many|TRBJ1-5|TRBV3-1|TRBD1
CASSLRGQGNQPQHF
TGTGCCAGCAGCCTGAGGGGGCAGGGCAATCAGCCCCAGCATTTT
>NA|TRBJ1-1|TRBV12-3/TRBV12-4|NA
CASSFQGINTEAFF
TGTGCCAGCAGTTTCCAGGGAATAAACACTGAAGCTTTCTTT
>NA|TRBJ1-5|TRBV9|NA
CASSPAAGAGQPQHF
TGTGCCAGCAGCCCGGCCGCGGGGGCAGGTCAGCCCCAGCATTTT
>NA|TRBJ1-2|TRBV12-3/TRBV12-4|TRBD1
CASTTGGYGYTF
TGTGCCAGCACGACAGGGGGTTATGGCTACACCTTC
>once|TRBJ1-1|TRBV25-1|NA
CASSEDHPGAEAFF
TGTGCCAGCAGTGAAGACCACCCCGGGGCTGAAGCTTTCTTT
>NA|TRBJ2-5|TRBV12-3/TRBV12-4|TRBD2
CASSPIAGVGVTQYF
TGTGCCAGCAGTCCAATAGCGGGAGTCGGGGTGACCCAGTACTTC
>many|TRBJ1-2|TRBV12-3/TRBV12-4|NA
CASSLSSYGYTF
TGTGCCAGCAGTTTATCAAGCTATGGCTACACCTTC
>NA|TRBJ2-3|TRBV19|NA
CASGFGVFNTQYF
TGTGCCAGTGGGTTTGGGGTTTTCAATACGCAGTATTTT
>NA|TRBJ1-1|TRBV20-1|NA
CSARRQRVMNTEAFF
TGCAGTGCTAGGAGGCAACGCGTGATGAACACTGAAGCTTTCTTT
>NA|TRBJ2-2|TRBV5-4|NA
CASSLEGAHTGELIF
TGTGCCAGCAGCTTGGAAGGGGCGCACACCGGGGAGCTGATTTTT
>NA|TRBJ1-2|TRBV20-1|NA
CSARVETFYGYTF
TGCAGTGCTAGAGTAGAGACCTTCTATGGCTACACCTTC
>NA|TRBJ1-3|TRBV7-3|NA
CASSLTGGPGNTIYF
TGTGCCAGCAGCTTAACGGGGGGCCCTGGAAACACCATATATTTT
>few|TRBJ1-2|TRBV29-1|NA
CSVSVRGSYGYTF
TGCAGCGTTTCTGTCCGGGGGTCTTATGGCTACACCTTC
>NA|TRBJ2-1|TRBV5-1|NA
CASSMGGPYNEQFF
TGCGCCAGCAGCATGGGAGGCCCCTACAATGAGCAGTTCTTC
>NA|TRBJ1-4|TRBV19|NA
CASSPFRDWPEKLFF
TGTGCCAGTAGCCCCTTCCGGGACTGGCCCGAAAAACTGTTTTTT
>few|TRBJ2-7|TRBV5-8|NA
CASSLVQQEHYEQYF
TGTGCCAGCAGCTTGGTCCAGCAGGAGCACTACGAGCAGTACTTC
>NA|TRBJ2-3|TRBV7-9|NA
CASSSHLLLRDTQYF
TGTGCCAGCAGCTCCCACCTATTGCTTCGAGATACGCAGTATTTT
>NA|TRBJ1-2|TRBV19|NA
CASVQGFGYTF
TGTGCCAGCGTACAGGGTTTTGGCTACACCTTC
>few|TRBJ1-2|TRBV6-5|TRBD1
CASSYRGLSGYTF
TGTGCCAGCAGTTACAGGGGGCTCAGTGGCTACACCTTC
>NA|TRBJ2-5|TRBV24-1|NA
CATSDWQETQYF
TGTGCCACCAGTGATTGGCAAGAGACCCAGTACTTC
>NA|TRBJ2-1|TRBV7-6|NA
CASSLKGPSPYNEQFF
TGTGCCAGCAGCTTAAAGGGTCCTAGTCCCTACAATGAGCAGTTCTTC
>once|TRBJ2-7|TRBV10-3|NA
CAISEAGTVKEQYF
TGTGCCATCAGTGAGGCGGGGACAGTCAAAGAGCAGTACTTC
>NA|TRBJ1-5|TRBV4-1|NA
CASSQDREGMGSNQPQHF
TGCGCCAGCAGCCAAGATCGGGAAGGGATGGGGAGCAATCAGCCCCAGCATTTT
>few|TRBJ2-5|TRBV7-3|NA
CASSLRGLGLQETQYF
TGTGCCAGCAGCTTACGAGGTCTTGGACTACAAGAGACCCAGTACTTC